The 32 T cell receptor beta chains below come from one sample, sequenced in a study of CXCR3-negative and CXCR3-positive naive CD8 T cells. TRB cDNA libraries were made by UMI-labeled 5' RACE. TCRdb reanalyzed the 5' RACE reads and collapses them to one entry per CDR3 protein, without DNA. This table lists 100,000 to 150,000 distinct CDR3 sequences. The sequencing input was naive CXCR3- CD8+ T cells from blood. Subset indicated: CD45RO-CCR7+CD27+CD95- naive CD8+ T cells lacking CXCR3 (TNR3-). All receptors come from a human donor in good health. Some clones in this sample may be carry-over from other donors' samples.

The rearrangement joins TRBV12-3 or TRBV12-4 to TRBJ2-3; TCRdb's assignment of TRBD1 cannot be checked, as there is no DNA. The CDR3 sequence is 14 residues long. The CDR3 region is CASRIQGSTDTQYF.

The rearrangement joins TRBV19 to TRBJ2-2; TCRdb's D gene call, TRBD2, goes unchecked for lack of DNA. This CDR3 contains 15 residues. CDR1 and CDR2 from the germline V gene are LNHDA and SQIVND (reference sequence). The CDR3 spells CASRTGLGITGELFF.

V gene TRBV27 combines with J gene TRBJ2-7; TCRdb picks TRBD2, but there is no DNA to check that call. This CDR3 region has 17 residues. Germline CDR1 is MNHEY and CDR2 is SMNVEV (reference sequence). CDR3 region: CASSPAKWLADAYEQYF.

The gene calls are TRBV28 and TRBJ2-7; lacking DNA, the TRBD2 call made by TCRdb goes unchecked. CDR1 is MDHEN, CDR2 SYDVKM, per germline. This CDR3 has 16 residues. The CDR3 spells CASSLLTSGGAYEQYF.

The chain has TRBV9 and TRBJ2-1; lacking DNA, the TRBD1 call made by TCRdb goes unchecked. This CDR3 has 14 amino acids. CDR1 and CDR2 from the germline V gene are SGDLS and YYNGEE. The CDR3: CASSLTGSGNEQFF. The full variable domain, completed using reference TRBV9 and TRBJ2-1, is DSGVTQTPKHLITATGQRVTLRCSPRSGDLSVYWYQQSLDQGLQFLIQYYNGEERAKGNILERFSAQQFPDLHSELNLSSLELGDSALYFCASSLTGSGNEQFFGPGTRLTVL.

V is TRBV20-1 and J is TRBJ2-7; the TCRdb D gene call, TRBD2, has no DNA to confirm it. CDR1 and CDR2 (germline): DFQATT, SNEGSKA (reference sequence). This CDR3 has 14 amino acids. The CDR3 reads CSAPPWGSSGEQYF.

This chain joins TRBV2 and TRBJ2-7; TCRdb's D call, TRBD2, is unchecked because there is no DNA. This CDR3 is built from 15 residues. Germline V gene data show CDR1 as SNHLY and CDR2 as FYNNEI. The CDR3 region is CASSDSTSPTYEQYF.

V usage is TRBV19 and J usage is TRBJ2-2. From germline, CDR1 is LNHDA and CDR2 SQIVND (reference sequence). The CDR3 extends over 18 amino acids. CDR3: CASSMEFGSVRNTGELFF.

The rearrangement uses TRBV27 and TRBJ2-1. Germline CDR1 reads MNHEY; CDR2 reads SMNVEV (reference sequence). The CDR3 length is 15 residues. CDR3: CASSFSASSYNEQFF.

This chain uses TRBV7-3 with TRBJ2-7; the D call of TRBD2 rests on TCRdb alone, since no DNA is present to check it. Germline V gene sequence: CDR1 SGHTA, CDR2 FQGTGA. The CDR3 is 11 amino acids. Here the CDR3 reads CASSQRYKQYF.

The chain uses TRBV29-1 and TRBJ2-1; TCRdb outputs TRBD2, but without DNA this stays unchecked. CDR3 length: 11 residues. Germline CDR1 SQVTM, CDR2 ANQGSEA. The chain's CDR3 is CSVPYPNEQFF.

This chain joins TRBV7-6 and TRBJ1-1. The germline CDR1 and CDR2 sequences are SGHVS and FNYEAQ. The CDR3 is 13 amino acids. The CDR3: CASSLEGNTEAFF.

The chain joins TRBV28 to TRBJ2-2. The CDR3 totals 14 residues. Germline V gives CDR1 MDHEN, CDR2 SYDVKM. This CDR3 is CASSLSSWPGELFF. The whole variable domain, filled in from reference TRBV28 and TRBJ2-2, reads DVKVTQSSRYLVKRTGEKVFLECVQDMDHENMFWYRQDPGLGLRLIYFSYDVKMKEKGDIPEGYSVSREKKERFSLILESASTNQTSMYLCASSLSSWPGELFFGEGSRLTVL.

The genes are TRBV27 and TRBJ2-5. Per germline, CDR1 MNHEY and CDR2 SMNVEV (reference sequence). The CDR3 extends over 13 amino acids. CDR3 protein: CASSLSYQETQYF.

This chain's CDR3 is CASSLEAVFNYGYTF. The rearrangement uses TRBV5-1 and TRBJ1-2. Germline V gene data show CDR1 as SGHRS and CDR2 as YFSETQ. This CDR3 region has 15 residues.

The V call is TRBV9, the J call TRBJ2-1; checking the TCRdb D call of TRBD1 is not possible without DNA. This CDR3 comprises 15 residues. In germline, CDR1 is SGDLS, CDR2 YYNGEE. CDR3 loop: CASSAPQGLYNEQFF.

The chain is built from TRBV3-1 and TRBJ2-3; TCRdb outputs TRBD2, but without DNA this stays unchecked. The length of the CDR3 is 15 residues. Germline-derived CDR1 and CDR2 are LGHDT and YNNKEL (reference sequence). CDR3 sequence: CASSLIAGVGDTQYF.

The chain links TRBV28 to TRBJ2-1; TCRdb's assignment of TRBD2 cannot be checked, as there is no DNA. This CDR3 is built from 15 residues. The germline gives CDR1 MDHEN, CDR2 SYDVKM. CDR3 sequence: CASSFRGQRSNEQFF.

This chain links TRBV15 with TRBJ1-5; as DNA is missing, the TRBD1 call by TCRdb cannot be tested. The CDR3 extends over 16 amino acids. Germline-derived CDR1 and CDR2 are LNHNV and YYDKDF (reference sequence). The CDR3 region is CATSRLTVGVGQPQHF.

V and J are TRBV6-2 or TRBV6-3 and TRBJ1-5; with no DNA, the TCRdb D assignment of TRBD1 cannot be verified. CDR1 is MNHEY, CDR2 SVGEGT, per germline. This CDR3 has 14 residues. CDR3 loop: CASSYTQGIQPQHF.

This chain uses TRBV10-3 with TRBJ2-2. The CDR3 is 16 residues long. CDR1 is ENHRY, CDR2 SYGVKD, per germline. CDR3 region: CAISELDTTNTGELFF.

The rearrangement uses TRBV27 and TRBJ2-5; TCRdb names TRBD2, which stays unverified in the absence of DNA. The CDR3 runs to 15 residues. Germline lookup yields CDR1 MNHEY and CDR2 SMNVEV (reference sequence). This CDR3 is CATHLTSGGQETQYF.

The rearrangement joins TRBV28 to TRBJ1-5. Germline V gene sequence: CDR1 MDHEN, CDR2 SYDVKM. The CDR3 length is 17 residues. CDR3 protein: CASSLLAGSPANQPQHF.

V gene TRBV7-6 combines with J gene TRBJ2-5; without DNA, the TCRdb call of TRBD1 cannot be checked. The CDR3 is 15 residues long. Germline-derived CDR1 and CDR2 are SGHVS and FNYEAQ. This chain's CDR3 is CASSLAGAPAETQYF.

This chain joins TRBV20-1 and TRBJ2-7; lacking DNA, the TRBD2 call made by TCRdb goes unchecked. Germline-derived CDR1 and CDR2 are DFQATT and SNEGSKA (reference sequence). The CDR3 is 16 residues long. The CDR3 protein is CSARDPTSGRTYEQYF.

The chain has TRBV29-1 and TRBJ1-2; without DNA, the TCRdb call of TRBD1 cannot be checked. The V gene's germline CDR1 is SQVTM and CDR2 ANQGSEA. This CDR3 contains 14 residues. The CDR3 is CSVMTGNRDDGYTF.

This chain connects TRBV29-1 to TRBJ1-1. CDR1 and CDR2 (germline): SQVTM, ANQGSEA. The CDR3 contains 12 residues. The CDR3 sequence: CIPETRGAEAFF.

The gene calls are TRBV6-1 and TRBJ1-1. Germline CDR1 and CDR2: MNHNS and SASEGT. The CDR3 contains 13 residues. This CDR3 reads CAAPDLGNTEAFF.

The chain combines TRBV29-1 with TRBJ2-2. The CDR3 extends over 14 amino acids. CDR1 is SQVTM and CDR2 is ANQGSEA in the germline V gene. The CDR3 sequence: CSVEEGAHTGELFF.

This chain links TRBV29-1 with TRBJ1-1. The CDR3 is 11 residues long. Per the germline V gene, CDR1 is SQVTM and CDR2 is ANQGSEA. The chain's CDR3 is CSVEANTEAFF.

Here the CDR3 reads CASSLTGGGEKLFF. The V call is TRBV12-3 or TRBV12-4, the J call TRBJ1-4; TCRdb designates TRBD1, a call that cannot be tested without DNA. CDR3 length: 14 amino acids.

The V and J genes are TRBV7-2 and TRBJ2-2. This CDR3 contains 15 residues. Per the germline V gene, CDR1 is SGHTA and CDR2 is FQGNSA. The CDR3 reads CASSLDEANNGELFF.